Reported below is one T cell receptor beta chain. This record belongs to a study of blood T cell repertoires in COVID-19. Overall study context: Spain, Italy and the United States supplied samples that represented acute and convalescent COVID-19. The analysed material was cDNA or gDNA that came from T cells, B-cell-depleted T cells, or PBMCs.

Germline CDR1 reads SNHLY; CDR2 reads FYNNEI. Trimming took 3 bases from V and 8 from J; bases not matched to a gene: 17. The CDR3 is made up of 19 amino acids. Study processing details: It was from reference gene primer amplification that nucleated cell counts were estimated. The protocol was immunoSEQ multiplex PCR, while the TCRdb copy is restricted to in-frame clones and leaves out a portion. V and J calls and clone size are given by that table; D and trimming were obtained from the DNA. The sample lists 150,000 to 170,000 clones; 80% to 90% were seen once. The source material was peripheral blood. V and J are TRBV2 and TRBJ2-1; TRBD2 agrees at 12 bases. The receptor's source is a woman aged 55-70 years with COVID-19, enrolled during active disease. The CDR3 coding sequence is TGTGCCAGCAGTGACTCAAGGGGGGTGACTAGCGGGAGTCGCGATGAGCAGTTCTTC. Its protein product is CASSDSRGVTSGSRDEQFF. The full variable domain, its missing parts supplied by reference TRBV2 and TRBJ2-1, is EPEVTQTPSHQVTQMGQEVILRCVPISNHLYFYWYRQILGQKVEFLVSFYNNEISEKSEIFDDQFSVERPDGSNFTLKIRSTKLEDSAMYFCASSDSRGVTSGSRDEQFFGPGTRLTVL.